Listed here are 7 T cell receptor beta chains from one sample, sequenced in a study of cytomegalovirus exposure and HLA in healthy donors. The PCR employed 60 Vbeta primers together with 13 Jbeta primers. Method: immunoSEQ multiplex PCR; TCRdb's copy keeps in-frame clones and lacks some. This table has about 180,000 clones, over 75% appearing once. Material for sequencing was PBMCs. The receptors were sampled from a man aged 60 to 69 in good health and CMV-seronegative.

The genes are TRBV4-2 and TRBJ1-4, with 8 bases matching TRBD1. Germline V gene sequence: CDR1 LGHNA, CDR2 YNFKEQ. With V trimmed by 0 bases and J by 9 bases, 15 bases remained unmatched. The CDR3 sequence is 18 residues long. The CDR3 protein is CASSQDTGGEVLNKKLFF. CDR3 coding DNA: TGTGCCAGCAGCCAAGATACAGGGGGTGAAGTGTTAAATAAAAAACTGTTTTTT.

V and J are TRBV5-1 and TRBJ2-5; 7 positions match TRBD1. Germline V lookup: CDR1 SGHRS, CDR2 YFSETQ. The CDR3 loop spans 15 amino acids. Trimming removed 2 bases from V and 0 bases from J; junction bases left unmatched: 4. DNA for the CDR3: TGCGCCAGCAGCTTTTCGACAGGGAACCAAGAGACCCAGTACTTC. It translates to CASSFSTGNQETQYF.

The V call is TRBV15, the J call TRBJ2-5; 7 bases are shared with TRBD1. Germline CDR1 and CDR2: LNHNV and YYDKDF (reference sequence). The CDR3 is made up of 14 amino acids. V was pared by 1 base and J by 2 bases, with 1 base of the junction left unmatched. CDR3 protein: CATSRGDRQETQYF. DNA of the CDR3: TGTGCCACCAGCAGAGGGGACAGACAAGAGACCCAGTACTTC. Drawing the rest from reference TRBV15 and TRBJ2-5, the complete variable domain is DAMVIQNPRYQVTQFGKPVTLSCSQTLNHNVMYWYQQKSSQAPKLLFHYYDKDFNNEADTPDNFQSRRPNTSFCFLDIRSPGLGDTAMYLCATSRGDRQETQYFGPGTRLLVL.

The genes are TRBV9 and TRBJ1-1; TRBD1 is a possible D gene (6 bases). The CDR3 sequence is 15 residues long. V lost 4 bases to trimming and J lost 4 bases, with 17 bases between them. Germline V gene sequence: CDR1 SGDLS, CDR2 YYNGEE. The CDR3, as DNA: TGTGCCAGCAGCACTCAAACAGGGCGCGGCACTGAAGCTTTCTTT. It codes for CASSTQTGRGTEAFF.

J is TRBJ2-7 and V is TRBV9; D not resolved. V shed 0 bases and J shed 0 bases, with 13 bases lying between them. The length of the CDR3 is 16 residues. Per germline, CDR1 SGDLS and CDR2 YYNGEE. CDR3 DNA: TGTGCCAGCAGCGTAGGAACAGAACGCCTCTCCTACGAGCAGTACTTC. Its protein product is CASSVGTERLSYEQYF.

This chain links TRBV6-6 with TRBJ2-3; 11 bases match TRBD2. The germline CDR1 and CDR2 sequences are MNHNY and SVGAGI (reference sequence). The V gene end was trimmed by 7 bases and the J gene end by 3 bases; junction bases not matched to a gene: 6. This CDR3 spans 15 amino acids. The CDR3: CASKILAGATDTQYF. CDR3 DNA sequence: TGTGCCAGCAAAATACTAGCGGGAGCGACAGATACGCAGTATTTT.

The rearrangement uses TRBV6-5 and TRBJ1-6, with D possibly TRBD1 on 5 matching bases. The V end lost 1 base, the J end lost 8 bases, and 12 bases lay between the germline ends. CDR3 length: 15 residues. CDR1 MNHEY and CDR2 SVGAGI come from the germline V gene. The CDR3 reads CASSYLGRPDSPLHF. The CDR3 nucleotides read TGTGCCAGCAGTTACTTGGGGCGCCCCGATTCACCCCTCCACTTT.